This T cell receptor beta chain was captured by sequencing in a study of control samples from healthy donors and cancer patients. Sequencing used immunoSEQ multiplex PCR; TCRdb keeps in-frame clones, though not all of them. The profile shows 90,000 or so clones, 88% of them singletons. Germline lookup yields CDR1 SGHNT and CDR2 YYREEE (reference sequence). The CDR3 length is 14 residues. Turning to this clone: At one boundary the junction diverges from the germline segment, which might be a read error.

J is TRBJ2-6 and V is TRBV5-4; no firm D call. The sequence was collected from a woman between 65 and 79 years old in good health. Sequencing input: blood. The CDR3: CASRLETGANVLTF. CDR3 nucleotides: TGTGCCAGCAGGTTGGAAACTGGGGCCAACGTCCTGACTTTC. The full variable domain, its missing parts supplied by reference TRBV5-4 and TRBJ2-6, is ETGVTQSPTHLIKTRGQQVTLRCSSQSGHNTVSWYQQALGQGPQFIFQYYREEENGRGNFPPRFSGLQFPNYSSELNVNALELDDSALYLCASRLETGANVLTFGAGSRLTVL.